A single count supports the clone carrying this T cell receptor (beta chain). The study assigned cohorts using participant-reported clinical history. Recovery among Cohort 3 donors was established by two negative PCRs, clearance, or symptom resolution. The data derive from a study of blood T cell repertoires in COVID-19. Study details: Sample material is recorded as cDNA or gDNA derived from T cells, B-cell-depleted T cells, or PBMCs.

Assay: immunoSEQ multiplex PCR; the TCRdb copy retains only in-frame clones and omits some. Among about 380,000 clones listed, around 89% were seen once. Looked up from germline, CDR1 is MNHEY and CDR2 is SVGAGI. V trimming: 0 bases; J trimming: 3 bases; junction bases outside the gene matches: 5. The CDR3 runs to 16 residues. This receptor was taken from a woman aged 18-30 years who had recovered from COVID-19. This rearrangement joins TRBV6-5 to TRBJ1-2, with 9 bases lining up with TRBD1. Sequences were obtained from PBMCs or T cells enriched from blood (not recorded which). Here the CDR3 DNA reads TGTGCCAGCAGTTACTCGACGGACAGGGGACACTATGGCTACACCTTC. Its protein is CASSYSTDRGHYGYTF.